Presented here are 14 T cell receptor beta chains from one specimen sequenced in a study of cytomegalovirus exposure and HLA in healthy donors. PCR was performed using 60 Vbeta and 13 Jbeta primers. Profiled with immunoSEQ multiplex PCR; TCRdb holds only in-frame clones, not every one. The sample includes 150,000 to 200,000 clones, around 76% seen only once; the top ten take less than 2.5%. Sequenced material: PBMCs. The receptors derive from a woman in her thirties in good health and CMV-seropositive.

The chain has TRBV7-2 and TRBJ2-3; D might be TRBD2 (6 bases). The ends were cut back, 5 bases at V and 5 bases at J, with 14 bases in the middle. The germline V gene has CDR1 SGHTA and CDR2 FQGNSA. The CDR3 has 14 amino acids. CDR3 protein: CASSATSFRDTQYF. CDR3 nucleotide sequence: TGTGCCAGCAGCGCAACTAGCTTCCGAGATACGCAGTATTTT. The full variable domain, in which reference TRBV7-2 and TRBJ2-3 provide the parts outside the CDR3, is GAGVSQSPSNKVTEKGKDVELRCDPISGHTALYWYRQSLGQGLEFLIYFQGNSAPDKSGLPSDRFSAERTGGSVSTLTIQRTQQEDSAVYLCASSATSFRDTQYFGPGTRLTVL.

The chain uses TRBV9 and TRBJ2-7; 11 bases are a match to TRBD2. CDR3 length: 17 residues. V was pared by 0 bases and J by 4 bases, with 9 bases of the junction left unmatched. The V gene's germline CDR1 is SGDLS and CDR2 YYNGEE. CDR3 in DNA: TGTGCCAGCAGCGTAGGCAGGGCGGGACTAGCGGATTACGAGCAGTACTTC. It encodes CASSVGRAGLADYEQYF.

This clone turned up a few times. The gene calls are TRBV5-1 and TRBJ2-2, with a weak D call TRBD2 (5 bases). Trimming stripped 4 bases from V and 7 bases from J, with 17 bases between. The CDR3 consists of 15 residues. Germline V gives CDR1 SGHRS, CDR2 YFSETQ. The CDR3, as DNA: TGCGCCAGCAGCCCCGTGAAACTAGTCGGCGGGGAGCTGTTTTTT. Protein: CASSPVKLVGGELFF.

V and J are TRBV9 and TRBJ1-2; TRBD1 might be the D (5 bases). This CDR3 region has 13 residues. In germline, CDR1 is SGDLS, CDR2 YYNGEE. Trimming pared 4 bases from V and 5 bases from J, leaving 12 bases between. The CDR3 region has the DNA TGTGCCAGCAGCTCCAGGGAACCTTATGGCTACACCTTC. Its protein product is CASSSREPYGYTF.

The rearrangement links TRBV28 to TRBJ1-1; possibly TRBD1 for D (6 bases). Deletions cut 7 bases from V and 1 base from J, with 16 bases between. The CDR3 sequence is 15 residues long. Germline V gene sequence: CDR1 MDHEN, CDR2 SYDVKM. The CDR3 bases are TGTGCCAGCATTTACCCTCCAGGGGCGAACACTGAAGCTTTCTTT. Its protein is CASIYPPGANTEAFF.

This clone has a single count. The chain couples TRBV27 to TRBJ1-4; possibly TRBD1 for D (6 bases). V lost 3 bases and J 3 bases, leaving 26 bases between the germline ends. The CDR3 runs to 20 residues. The germline CDR1 and CDR2 sequences are MNHEY and SMNVEV (reference sequence). CDR3 in amino acids: CASSLHSGTNGKRPNEKLFF. CDR3 DNA: TGTGCCAGCAGTTTGCACTCCGGGACAAATGGAAAAAGGCCTAATGAAAAACTGTTTTTT. The whole variable domain, remainder taken from reference TRBV27 and TRBJ1-4, is EAQVTQNPRYLITVTGKKLTVTCSQNMNHEYMSWYRQDPGLGLRQIYYSMNVEVTDKGDVPEGYKVSRKEKRNFPLILESPSPNQTSLYFCASSLHSGTNGKRPNEKLFFGSGTQLSVL.

The chain employs TRBV27 and TRBJ2-3; 10 bases match TRBD2. V gave up 4 bases and J gave up 2 bases; unmatched junction bases: 6. This CDR3 region has 16 residues. Germline assignment: CDR1 MNHEY and CDR2 SMNVEV (reference sequence). The chain's CDR3 is CASSSQLAGYTDTQYF. The CDR3, as DNA: TGTGCCAGCAGTTCGCAACTAGCGGGGTACACAGATACGCAGTATTTT.

The chain is built from TRBV19 and TRBJ1-4, with 8 bases lining up with TRBD1. V lost 3 bases, J lost 8 bases, and 5 bases stayed unmatched. The CDR3 loop spans 14 amino acids. Germline V gene data show CDR1 as LNHDA and CDR2 as SQIVND (reference sequence). CDR3 in DNA: TGTGCCAGTAGTATCGGGACAGGTCGGGAAAAACTGTTTTTT. Protein: CASSIGTGREKLFF.

The V call is TRBV28, the J call TRBJ2-5; 11 positions match TRBD2. CDR3 length: 15 amino acids. The junction had 7 bases not matched to a gene; V was cut back by 5 bases and J by 5 bases. In germline, CDR1 is MDHEN, CDR2 SYDVKM. DNA for the CDR3: TGTGCCAGCAGTCTACTAGCGGGGGCGGGTGAGACCCAGTACTTC. Encoded protein: CASSLLAGAGETQYF.

The genes are TRBV12-2 and TRBJ2-4; the DNA was not used to check the table's D call, TRBD1. TRBV12-2 represents a pseudogene. The CDR3 runs 16 residues. The CDR3 DNA reads as TGTGCAAGTCGCGGGCCCACCGACAGGGCCAAAAACATTCAGTACTTC. Residues: CASRGPTDRAKNIQYF.

This chain joins TRBV13 and TRBJ2-1; maybe TRBD2 (6 bases). The CDR3 contains 12 residues. The V end lost 8 bases, the J end lost 7 bases, and 12 bases lay between the germline ends. Germline CDR1 PRHDT, CDR2 FYEKMQ (reference sequence). The CDR3 region is CASPGTSNEQFF. In DNA form, the CDR3 reads TGTGCCAGCCCCGGGACTTCGAATGAGCAGTTCTTC.

The chain carries TRBV5-1 and TRBJ1-3; no clear D. The CDR3 is made up of 14 amino acids. Germline V gene lookup returns CDR1 SGHRS and CDR2 YFSETQ. V gave up 4 bases and J gave up 4 bases, with 12 bases separating them. The CDR3 spells CASSPAVGGNTIYF. CDR3 DNA: TGCGCCAGCAGCCCAGCGGTAGGGGGAAACACCATATATTTT.

This clone was counted a few times. This sequence joins TRBV4-3 and TRBJ1-2, with a tentative D call TRBD1 (6 bases). This CDR3 is built from 13 residues. CDR1 is LGHNA and CDR2 is YSLEER in the germline V gene. V dropped 1 base and J dropped 8 bases, with 11 bases sitting between them. CDR3: CASSQVEGGGYTF. CDR3 DNA: TGCGCCAGCAGCCAAGTAGAGGGGGGGGGCTACACCTTC.

The chain employs TRBV7-6 and TRBJ2-3, with D uncertain. CDR1 is SGHVS, CDR2 FNYEAQ, per germline. V was trimmed by 0 bases and J by 6 bases, leaving 10 bases between them. This CDR3 contains 14 residues. CDR3 loop: CASSLAPRADTQYF. DNA for the CDR3: TGTGCCAGCAGCTTAGCGCCTAGAGCCGATACGCAGTATTTT.